The 9 T cell receptor beta chains in this list originate from one sample, sequenced in a study of shared clonotypes between healthy human individuals. Naive CD8 cells, CD45RO-negative and positively selected for CCR7, excluded terminally differentiated effector memory CD45RA+ cells. The data were produced by immunoSEQ multiplex PCR, yet TCRdb's version contains in-frame clones alone and is incomplete. The repertoire has about 580,000 clones, roughly 98% of them found once; the top ten carry 0.3%. Sequenced material: naive CD8+ T cells sorted from blood. These receptors were collected from a man aged 25 to 40 in good health.

This rearrangement joins TRBV5-1 to TRBJ1-4, with TRBD1 matching 7 bases. This CDR3 has 15 amino acids. J gave up 6 bases and V 0 bases, and 5 bases lay outside the gene matches. Germline V gene lookup returns CDR1 SGHRS and CDR2 YFSETQ. The CDR3 loop reads CASSLEGAGDEKLFF. CDR3 bases: TGCGCCAGCAGCTTGGAGGGGGCGGGAGATGAAAAACTGTTTTTT. Full variable domain (missing parts from reference TRBV5-1 and TRBJ1-4): KAGVTQTPRYLIKTRGQQVTLSCSPISGHRSVSWYQQTPGQGLQFLFEYFSETQRNKGNFPGRFSGRQFSNSRSEMNVSTLELGDSALYLCASSLEGAGDEKLFFGSGTQLSVL.

This sequence joins TRBV6-5 and TRBJ1-5; 7 positions agree with TRBD1. Trimming cost V 5 bases and J 4 bases; bases outside gene matches: 2. The CDR3 contains 13 residues. Germline V gene lookup returns CDR1 MNHEY and CDR2 SVGAGI. CDR3 in DNA: TGTGCCAGCAGTCAGACAGGGAATCAGCCCCAGCATTTT. This encodes CASSQTGNQPQHF.

The chain links TRBV28 to TRBJ2-6; D remains unclear. Germline CDR1 and CDR2: MDHEN and SYDVKM. Deletions cut 5 bases from V and 4 bases from J, with 12 bases between. The CDR3 is 15 amino acids. This CDR3 reads CASSLAVSGANVLTF. Written as DNA, the CDR3 is TGTGCCAGCAGTCTGGCAGTATCCGGGGCCAACGTCCTGACTTTC.

The chain uses TRBV27 and TRBJ2-1; a weak D match, TRBD2 (6 bases). The CDR3 covers 18 residues. Germline CDR1 MNHEY, CDR2 SMNVEV (reference sequence). The V end lost 3 bases, the J end lost 9 bases, and 27 bases lay between the germline ends. The CDR3 bases are TGTGCCAGCAGTTTGCACCAAGTGGTGACCGGGGGTCGGGGTGAGCAGTTCTTC. Translation gives CASSLHQVVTGGRGEQFF.

The CDR3 reads CASSFLSQGIIGYTF. CDR3 DNA: TGTGCCAGCAGCTTTCTCTCTCAGGGTATAATCGGCTACACCTTC. This chain uses TRBV7-8 with TRBJ1-2; D perhaps matches TRBD1 (5 bases). V was pared by 3 bases and J by 8 bases, with 19 bases between. Germline V gives CDR1 SGHVS, CDR2 FQNEAQ. The CDR3 totals 15 residues. The full variable domain, rest sourced from reference TRBV7-8 and TRBJ1-2, is GAGVSQSPRYKVAKRGQDVALRCDPISGHVSLFWYQQALGQGPEFLTYFQNEAQLDKSGLPSDRFFAERPEGSVSTLKIQRTQQEDSAVYLCASSFLSQGIIGYTFGSGTRLTVV.

The chain recombines TRBV7-3 with TRBJ2-7, with D unresolved. V lost 0 bases, J lost 5 bases, and 8 bases lay in between. This CDR3 region has 13 residues. The V gene's germline CDR1 is SGHTA and CDR2 FQGTGA. This chain's CDR3 is CASSLTLSHEQYF. In nucleotides, the CDR3 is TGTGCCAGCAGCTTAACGCTGTCCCACGAGCAGTACTTC.

The chain is built from TRBV4-1 and TRBJ1-1, with TRBD1 as a possible D gene (5 bases). Trimming shortened V by 6 bases and J by 1 base, and 9 bases separated the two germline ends. The CDR3 loop spans 13 amino acids. Germline-derived CDR1 and CDR2 are MGHRA and YSYEKL. For the CDR3, the DNA is TGCGCCAGCAGTCCACAGGAGAACACTGAAGCTTTCTTT. Residues: CASSPQENTEAFF.

This chain joins TRBV14 and TRBJ2-3, with 7 bases lining up with TRBD1. J gave up 2 bases and V 4 bases, and 12 bases lay outside the gene matches. CDR1 SGHDN and CDR2 FVKESK come from the germline V gene. The CDR3 totals 17 residues. The DNA of the CDR3 is TGTGCCAGCAGCCCGAGGGGGCAGGGAGCGGCCACAGATACGCAGTATTTT. Amino acids: CASSPRGQGAATDTQYF.

J is TRBJ2-5 and V is TRBV2; D is unclear. Germline-derived CDR1 and CDR2 are SNHLY and FYNNEI. The CDR3 runs to 14 residues. V lost 6 bases to trimming and J lost 5 bases, with 16 bases between them. The CDR3 reads CASRLLGIGETQYF. The CDR3 DNA is TGTGCCAGCAGGCTTCTAGGAATCGGGGAGACCCAGTACTTC.